This passage covers 14 T cell receptor beta chains from one sample sequenced in a study of CD8+CD57+ T cells in acquired aplastic anemia. Individuals selected for sequencing had exhibited CD8+CD57+ cell expansion on flow cytometry. Genomic DNA acted as the template from which TCR beta VDJ combination and CDR3 sequence profiling were carried out. TCRdb ran MiXCR on the reads and lists one entry per CDR3 protein. This sample has over 150,000 distinct CDR3 sequences, with 47% found just once. The specimen sequenced was sorted CD4+, CD8+, or CD8+CD57+ T cells (not recorded which) from PBMCs. The receptors originated from a human donor with aplastic anemia.

This clonotype has a count of ten or more. The CDR3 reads CAISESRDRGQDYGYTF. In DNA form, the CDR3 reads TGTGCCATCAGTGAGTCCCGGGACAGGGGACAAGACTATGGCTACACCTTC. J is TRBJ1-2 and V is TRBV10-3; 10 bases agree with TRBD1. This CDR3 contains 17 residues. CDR1 ENHRY and CDR2 SYGVKD come from the germline V gene. The V segment lost 0 bases and the J segment 3 bases; nucleotides outside the gene matches: 7.

In its sample, this clonotype was seen many times. V and J are TRBV20-1 and TRBJ2-2; the match to TRBD2 covers 12 bases. The junction had 9 bases not matched to a gene; V was cut back by 4 bases and J by 3 bases. Germline values: CDR1 DFQATT, CDR2 SNEGSKA (reference sequence). The CDR3 has 17 amino acids. The DNA of the CDR3 is TGCAGTGCTATCGAGACTAGCGGGAGAAGGCACACCGGGGAGCTGTTTTTT. This translates into CSAIETSGRRHTGELFF.

The chain joins TRBV24-1 to TRBJ2-1; 11 bases map to TRBD2. J was trimmed by 7 bases and V by 5 bases; bases with no gene match: 6. The germline V gene encodes CDR1 KGHDR and CDR2 SFDVKD. This CDR3 has 15 residues. This CDR3 reads CATSATSGKGNEQFF. The CDR3 coding sequence is TGTGCCACCAGTGCGACTAGCGGGAAAGGGAATGAGCAGTTCTTC.

The CDR3 DNA reads TGTGCCAGCAGCTTGTTAGGACAGGATATGGAGACCCAGTACTTC. Its translation is CASSLLGQDMETQYF. The chain employs TRBV5-4 and TRBJ2-5; 7 nucleotides align to TRBD1. This CDR3 comprises 15 residues. The germline V gene encodes CDR1 SGHNT and CDR2 YYREEE (reference sequence). Trimming took 1 base from V and 5 from J; bases not matched to a gene: 8.

The chain carries TRBV5-1 and TRBJ2-7, with TRBD1 as a possible D gene (5 bases). The better agreement between TRBJ2-5 and the DNA end casts doubt on the J call. Germline lookup yields CDR1 SGHRS and CDR2 YFSETQ. The length of the CDR3 is 13 residues. The DNA of the CDR3 is TGCGCCAGCAGCTATTCCAGGGATGGGACCCAGTACTTC. This gives the protein CASSYSRDGTQYF.

V is TRBV24-1 and J is TRBJ1-5; 8 nucleotides match TRBD1. CDR1 is KGHDR, CDR2 SFDVKD, per germline. J gave up 4 bases and V 4 bases, and 5 bases lay outside the gene matches. This CDR3 has 15 residues. The CDR3 coding sequence is TGTGCCACCAGTGAGTCACAGGGGGTGAATCAGCCCCAGCATTTT. Translation gives CATSESQGVNQPQHF.

The J gene is TRBJ2-5, the V gene TRBV18, with 10 bases identical to TRBD1. From germline, CDR1 is KGHSH and CDR2 LQKENI. Trimming took 0 bases from V and 0 from J; bases not matched to a gene: 19. The CDR3 covers 22 residues. This chain's CDR3 is CASSPPLSTGTGANWYQETQYF. Written as DNA, the CDR3 is TGTGCCAGCTCACCACCGCTCTCAACCGGGACAGGGGCCAATTGGTACCAAGAGACCCAGTACTTC.

This clonotype has ten or more counts. This chain joins TRBV20-1 and TRBJ1-1; TRBD1 agrees at 7 bases. The CDR3 is 14 amino acids. From germline, CDR1 is DFQATT and CDR2 SNEGSKA (reference sequence). V was pared by 5 bases and J by 8 bases, with 14 bases of the junction left unmatched. The CDR3 region has the DNA TGCAGTGCTCGACAGGGCCCGGTTGAGTTCGAAGCTTTCTTT. Translated: CSARQGPVEFEAFF.

This clonotype occurred many times. The chain employs TRBV28 and TRBJ2-1, with D unclear. Trimming left V 7 bases short and J 0 bases short, with 10 bases between. This CDR3 has 14 amino acids. The V gene's germline CDR1 is MDHEN and CDR2 SYDVKM. CDR3 nucleotides: TGTGCCAGCACTACGCCGAGCTCCTACAATGAGCAGTTCTTC. Amino acid sequence: CASTTPSSYNEQFF. The entire variable domain, with the rest obtained from reference TRBV28 and TRBJ2-1, is as follows: DVKVTQSSRYLVKRTGEKVFLECVQDMDHENMFWYRQDPGLGLRLIYFSYDVKMKEKGDIPEGYSVSREKKERFSLILESASTNQTSMYLCASTTPSSYNEQFFGPGTRLTVL.

Many counts were recorded for this clonotype. The chain links TRBV7-9 to TRBJ2-7; 8 bases align to TRBD2. This CDR3 has 14 residues. The ends lost 7 bases at V and 2 bases at J; junction bases unmatched: 7. Germline V gene data show CDR1 as SEHNR and CDR2 as FQNEAQ (reference sequence). The DNA for the CDR3 is TGTGCCAGCATGAGCGGGAGCGGGGCCTACGAGCAGTACTTC. This sequence encodes CASMSGSGAYEQYF. Together with reference TRBV7-9 and TRBJ2-7, the CDR3 gives the full variable domain: DTGVSQNPRHKITKRGQNVTFRCDPISEHNRLYWYRQTLGQGPEFLTYFQNEAQLEKSRLLSDRFSAERPKGSFSTLEIQRTEQGDSAMYLCASMSGSGAYEQYFGPGTRLTVT.

Ten or more counts support this clonotype. The chain is built from TRBV9 and TRBJ1-1; D gene ambiguous. In germline, CDR1 is SGDLS, CDR2 YYNGEE. The ends were cut back, 0 bases at V and 2 bases at J, with 11 bases in the middle. This CDR3 region has 15 residues. The CDR3 DNA sequence: TGTGCCAGCAGCGTAGCAAACACCATTAACACTGAAGCTTTCTTT. Encoded protein: CASSVANTINTEAFF.

This clonotype was observed at least ten times. The chain combines TRBV30 with TRBJ1-6; D is undetermined. Trimming pared 1 base from V and 4 bases from J, leaving 5 bases between. CDR1 and CDR2 from the germline V gene are GTSNPN and SVGIG (reference sequence). The CDR3 is 13 amino acids. CDR3: CAWSDQYNSPLHF. CDR3 DNA sequence: TGTGCCTGGAGTGACCAGTATAATTCACCCCTCCACTTT.

CDR3 bases: TGCAGTGTTAAACAGGGGTATAGCAATCAGCCCCAGCATTTT. Translation gives CSVKQGYSNQPQHF. The V call is TRBV20-1, the J call TRBJ1-5, with TRBD1 matching 7 bases. This CDR3 spans 14 amino acids. Germline values: CDR1 DFQATT, CDR2 SNEGSKA (reference sequence). V was clipped by 7 bases and J by 0 bases; unmatched bases: 6.

For this clonotype: A much larger clone is a single base away; this may be a read error. This CDR3 fails to terminate in the conserved phenylalanine or tryptophan, so it likely reflects a read error. This chain links TRBV30 with TRBJ1-6; no clear D. Looked up from germline, CDR1 is GTSNPN and CDR2 is SVGIG (reference sequence). The CDR3 is 11 residues long. With 2 bases removed from V and 8 bases from J, the gap between germline ends came to 4 bases. DNA of the CDR3: TGTGCCTGGAGTTTTGATTCACCCCTCCACTTG. Protein product: CAWSFDSPLHL.